Reported below is one TCR beta chain. The entry originates in a study of blood T cell repertoires in COVID-19. On the study more broadly: Samples representing acute and convalescent COVID-19 were sourced from the United States, Italy and Spain. From T cells, B-cell-depleted T cells, or PBMCs came the material, which was cDNA or gDNA.

Original data processing: From reference gene primer amplification, estimates of nucleated cell counts were derived. Some clones are missing from TCRdb's copy, which holds only in-frame ones; the method was immunoSEQ multiplex PCR. V and J calls and clone size are as listed in that table; D and trimming were resolved from the DNA. Here the sample spans roughly 88,000 clones, roughly 80% being singletons. Sequencing used peripheral blood. The sequence was collected from a woman older than 75 with active or convalescent COVID-19.

CDR3 residues: CASSLAGTVYEQYF. The CDR3 DNA sequence: TGTGCCAGCAGTTTAGCCGGGACTGTCTACGAGCAGTACTTC. The rearrangement links TRBV6-6 to TRBJ2-7, with D possibly being TRBD2 (6 bases). The V end lost 4 bases, the J end lost 3 bases, and 13 bases lay between the germline ends. The CDR3 totals 14 residues. The germline V gene has CDR1 MNHNY and CDR2 SVGAGI (reference sequence).